These 9 T cell receptor beta chains were sequenced from one sample in a study of glioma-infiltrating T cells. Amplification of TCR alpha and beta CDR3 regions from RNA used iRepertoire nested multiplex PCR. TCRdb independently ran MiXCR on the multiplex PCR reads; one entry per CDR3 protein. Of 150,000 or so distinct CDR3 sequences in the sample, roughly two fifths are singletons; the top ten hold over 15%. Sequencing was carried out using glioma tissue, nonneoplastic brain tissue, or PBMCs (not recorded which). The receptors derive from a human donor with low-grade glioma or glioblastoma, undergoing nonglioma brain surgery, or in good health (not recorded which).

Notes on this clonotype: An end of the junction differs from the germline gene, which may be a read error. V and J are TRBV28 and TRBJ1-2; D not resolved. This CDR3 contains 12 residues. CDR1 and CDR2 from the germline V gene are MDHEN and SYDVKM. CDR3 sequence: CVSTLNSGGYTF. Written as DNA, the CDR3 is TGTGTCAGCACCCTAAACAGTGGTGGCTACACCTTC.

This chain joins TRBV5-5 and TRBJ1-1, with TRBD1 as a possible D gene (5 bases). Trimming stripped 6 bases from V and 8 bases from J, with 17 bases between. Germline CDR1 SGHKS, CDR2 YYEKEE (reference sequence). This CDR3 comprises 13 residues. CDR3 sequence: CASTLAGTKEAFF. The CDR3 nucleotides are TGTGCCAGCACCCTCGCCGGGACGAAGGAAGCTTTCTTT.

This rearrangement joins TRBV14 to TRBJ1-3, with D unresolved. Trimming removed 5 bases at V and 4 bases at J, with 9 bases between. CDR1 is SGHDN, CDR2 FVKESK, per germline. The CDR3 sequence is 13 residues long. The CDR3 nucleotides are TGTGCCAGCAGCACAGTGCCGGGAAACACCATATATTTT. Translated: CASSTVPGNTIYF.

This chain connects TRBV6-2 or TRBV6-3 to TRBJ2-1; TRBD2 agrees at 8 bases. CDR3 length: 19 amino acids. The ends lost 2 bases at V and 4 bases at J; junction bases unmatched: 16. Germline CDR1 and CDR2: MNHEY and SVGEGT. As DNA, the CDR3 is TGTGCCAGCAGTTACGTTAACCCCCTCCGCGGGAGGAATTACAATGAGCAGTTCTTC. Translation: CASSYVNPLRGRNYNEQFF.

This clonotype was observed a handful of times. The V gene is TRBV29-1, the J gene TRBJ1-1; a possible D gene is TRBD1 (5 bases). CDR1 SQVTM and CDR2 ANQGSEA come from the germline V gene. The length of the CDR3 is 12 residues. V lost 7 bases, J lost 4 bases, and 13 bases lay in between. CDR3 residues: CSASEGTTEAFF. In nucleotides, the CDR3 is TGCAGCGCGTCGGAGGGGACCACTGAAGCTTTCTTT.

This chain connects TRBV10-3 to TRBJ1-2; D uncertain. Germline values: CDR1 ENHRY, CDR2 SYGVKD. This CDR3 has 15 residues. V was pared by 0 bases and J by 0 bases, with 8 bases between. The CDR3 here is CAISESQGTNYGYTF. The DNA of the CDR3 is TGTGCCATCAGTGAGTCCCAAGGTACTAACTATGGCTACACCTTC.

The rearrangement uses TRBV7-2 and TRBJ1-1; D not resolved. Trimming took 0 bases from V and 3 from J, leaving 5 bases between them. CDR3 length equals 13 residues. CDR1 SGHTA and CDR2 FQGNSA come from the germline V gene. In DNA form, the CDR3 reads TGTGCCAGCAGCTTAGCGCCGGACACTGAAGCTTTCTTT. Amino acids: CASSLAPDTEAFF.

Many counts were recorded for this clonotype. The V and J genes are TRBV6-6 and TRBJ1-1; D is perhaps TRBD1 (5 bases). The germline gives CDR1 MNHNY, CDR2 SVGAGI (reference sequence). V lost 2 bases and J lost 5, with 9 bases in between. The CDR3 extends over 13 amino acids. This CDR3 is CASSYGHKTEAFF. The CDR3, as DNA: TGTGCCAGCAGTTACGGACATAAGACTGAAGCTTTCTTT.

The chain uses TRBV29-1 and TRBJ2-3, with D perhaps matching TRBD2 (5 bases). From germline, CDR1 is SQVTM and CDR2 ANQGSEA. V was shortened by 5 bases and J by 4 bases, with 16 bases between the two germline ends. The CDR3 covers 14 residues. In DNA, the CDR3 is TGCAGCGTTCTGGTCCCCGGGGTGCCAGATACGCAGTATTTT. Residues: CSVLVPGVPDTQYF.